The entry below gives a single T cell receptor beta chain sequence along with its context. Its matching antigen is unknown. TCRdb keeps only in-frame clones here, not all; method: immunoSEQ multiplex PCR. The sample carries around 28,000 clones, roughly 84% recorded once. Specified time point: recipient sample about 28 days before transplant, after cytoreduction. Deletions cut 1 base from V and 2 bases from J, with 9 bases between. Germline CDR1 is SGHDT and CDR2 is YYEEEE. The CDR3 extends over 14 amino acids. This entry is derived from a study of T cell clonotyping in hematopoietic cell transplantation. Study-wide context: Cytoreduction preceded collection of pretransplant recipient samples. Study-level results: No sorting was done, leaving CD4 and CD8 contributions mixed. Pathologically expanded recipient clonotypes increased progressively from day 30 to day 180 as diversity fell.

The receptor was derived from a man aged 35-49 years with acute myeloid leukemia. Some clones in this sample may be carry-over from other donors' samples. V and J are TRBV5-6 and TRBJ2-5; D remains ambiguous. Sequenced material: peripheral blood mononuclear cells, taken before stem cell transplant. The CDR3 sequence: CASSLLAVQETQYF. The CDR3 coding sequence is TGTGCCAGCAGCTTGTTGGCAGTACAAGAGACCCAGTACTTC.